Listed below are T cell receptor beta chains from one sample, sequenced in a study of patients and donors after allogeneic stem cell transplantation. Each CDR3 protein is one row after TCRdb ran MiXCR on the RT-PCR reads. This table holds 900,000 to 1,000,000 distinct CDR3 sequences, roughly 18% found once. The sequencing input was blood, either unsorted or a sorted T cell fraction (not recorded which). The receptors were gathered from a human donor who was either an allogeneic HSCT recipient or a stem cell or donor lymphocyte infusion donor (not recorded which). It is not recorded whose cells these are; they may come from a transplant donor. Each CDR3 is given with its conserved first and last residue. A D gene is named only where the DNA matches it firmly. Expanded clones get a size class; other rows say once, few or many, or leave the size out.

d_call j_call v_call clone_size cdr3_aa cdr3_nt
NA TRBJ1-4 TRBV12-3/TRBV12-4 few CASSKDSSNEKLFF TGTGCCAGCAGTAAGGACAGCTCGAATGAAAAACTGTTTTTT
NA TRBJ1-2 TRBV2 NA CASRGIEGYTF TGTGCCAGCAGAGGCATCGAGGGCTACACCTTC
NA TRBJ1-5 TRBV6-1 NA CASRSIGLGNQPQHF TGTGCCAGCAGGTCCATAGGGCTGGGCAATCAGCCCCAGCATTTT
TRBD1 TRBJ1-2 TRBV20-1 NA CSAPRQGSGYTF TGCAGTGCTCCCCGACAGGGGAGCGGCTACACCTTC
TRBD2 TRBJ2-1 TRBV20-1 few CSALGLAGNEQFF TGCAGTGCTCTGGGACTAGCGGGGAATGAGCAGTTCTTC
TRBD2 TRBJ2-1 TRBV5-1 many CASSTSGLDHNEQFF TGCGCCAGCAGCACCTCGGGACTAGACCACAATGAGCAGTTCTTC
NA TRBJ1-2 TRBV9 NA CASSVVGGEGYTF TGTGCCAGCAGCGTAGTTGGGGGTGAGGGCTACACCTTC
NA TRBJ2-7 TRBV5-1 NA CASFEGPQGEQYF TGCGCCAGCTTTGAGGGCCCTCAAGGTGAGCAGTACTTC
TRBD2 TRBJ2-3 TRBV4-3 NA CASSQDSSGGLWTDTQYF TGCGCCAGCAGCCAAGATTCAAGCGGGGGCCTTTGGACAGATACGCAGTATTTT
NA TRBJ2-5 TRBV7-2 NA CASSLAPGVGETQYF TGTGCCAGCAGCTTAGCGCCGGGGGTGGGGGAGACCCAGTACTTC
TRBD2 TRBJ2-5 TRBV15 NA CATSRPERGQETQYF TGTGCCACCAGCAGACCGGAGCGGGGGCAAGAGACCCAGTACTTC
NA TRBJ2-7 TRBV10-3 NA CAISGTVAYEQYF TGTGCCATCAGTGGGACGGTCGCCTACGAGCAGTACTTC
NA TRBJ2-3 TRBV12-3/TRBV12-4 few CATSRGDTDTQYF TGTGCCACCTCCCGCGGGGACACAGATACGCAGTATTTT
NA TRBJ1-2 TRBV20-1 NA CSARGREVGGYTF TGCAGTGCTAGGGGCAGGGAAGTCGGTGGCTACACCTTC
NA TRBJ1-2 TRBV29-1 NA CSARDRGTLGGYGYTF TGCAGCGCCCGAGATCGCGGGACACTCGGGGGCTATGGCTACACCTTC
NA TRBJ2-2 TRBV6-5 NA CASSYTGDAGTGELFF TGTGCCAGCAGTTACACAGGGGACGCGGGAACCGGGGAGCTGTTTTTT